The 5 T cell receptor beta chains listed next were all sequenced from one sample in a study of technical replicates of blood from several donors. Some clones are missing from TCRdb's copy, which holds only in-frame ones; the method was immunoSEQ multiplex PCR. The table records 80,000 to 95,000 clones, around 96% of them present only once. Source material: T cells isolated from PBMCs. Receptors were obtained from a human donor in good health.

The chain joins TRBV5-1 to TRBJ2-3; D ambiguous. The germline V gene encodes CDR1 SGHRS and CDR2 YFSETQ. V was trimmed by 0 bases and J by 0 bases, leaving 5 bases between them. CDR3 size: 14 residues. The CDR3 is CASSLVGSTDTQYF. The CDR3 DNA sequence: TGCGCCAGCAGCTTGGTGGGCAGCACAGATACGCAGTATTTT. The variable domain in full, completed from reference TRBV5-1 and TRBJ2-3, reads KAGVTQTPRYLIKTRGQQVTLSCSPISGHRSVSWYQQTPGQGLQFLFEYFSETQRNKGNFPGRFSGRQFSNSRSEMNVSTLELGDSALYLCASSLVGSTDTQYFGPGTRLTVL.

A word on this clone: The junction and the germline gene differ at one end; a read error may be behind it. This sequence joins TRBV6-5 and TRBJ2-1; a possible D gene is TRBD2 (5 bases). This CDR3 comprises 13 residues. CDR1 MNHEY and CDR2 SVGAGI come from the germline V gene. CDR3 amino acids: CASQPLLARYRVF. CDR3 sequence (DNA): TGTGCCAGCCAACCTCTCCTAGCACGCTATCGGGTCTTC.

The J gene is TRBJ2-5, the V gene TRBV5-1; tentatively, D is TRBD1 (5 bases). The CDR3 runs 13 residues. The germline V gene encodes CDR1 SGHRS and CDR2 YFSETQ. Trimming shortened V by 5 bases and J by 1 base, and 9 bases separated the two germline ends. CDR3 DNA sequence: TGCGCCAGCAGTAGGGGCAGCCAAGAGACCCAGTACTTC. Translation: CASSRGSQETQYF.

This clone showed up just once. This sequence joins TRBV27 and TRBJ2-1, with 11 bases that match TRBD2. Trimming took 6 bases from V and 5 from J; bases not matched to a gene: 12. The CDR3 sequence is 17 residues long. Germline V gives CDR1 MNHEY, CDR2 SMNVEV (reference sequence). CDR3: CASRPTSGRRPNNEQFF. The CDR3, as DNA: TGTGCCAGCAGGCCAACTAGCGGGAGAAGACCTAACAATGAGCAGTTCTTC.

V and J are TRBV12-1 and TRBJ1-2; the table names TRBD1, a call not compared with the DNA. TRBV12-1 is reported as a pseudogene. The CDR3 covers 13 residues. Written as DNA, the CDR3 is TGTGCCAGCAGCTCTAGGACATGGCAGGGCTACACCTTC. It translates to CASSSRTWQGYTF.